This TCR beta chain was captured in a study of blood T cell repertoires in COVID-19. With V trimmed by 5 bases and J by 2 bases, 10 bases remained unmatched. There are 16 residues in the CDR3. Germline CDR1 reads SGHVS; CDR2 reads FQNEAQ. Original methodology: For nucleated cells, counts were estimated from reference gene primer amplification. Clones were sequenced by immunoSEQ multiplex PCR, and TCRdb holds only the in-frame ones, with some missing. The DNA gave D and trimming, while V, J and clone size come from that table. The data contain about 75,000 clones, roughly 91% of them seen just once; the ten biggest clones take up about 21%.

The specimen was peripheral blood. The origin of this receptor is a human donor in a cohort sampled during active COVID-19. This rearrangement joins TRBV7-8 to TRBJ2-5, with TRBD2 matching 8 bases. DNA of the CDR3: TGTGCCAGCAGCATGCTGTCGGGGGGGCAGCAAGAGACCCAGTACTTC. Its translation: CASSMLSGGQQETQYF.